This TCR beta chain was sequenced during a study of T-cell reconstitution after alpha-beta-depleted transplantation in children (dated by TCRdb to the mid-2010s). With respect to the entire study: The study quantitatively tracked T-cell immune reconstitution after TCRalphabeta/CD19-depleted allogeneic hematopoietic cell transplantation in children using TCR repertoire profiling.

Library method: PCR. The reads were generated on an Illumina HiSeq 2500. TCR library preparation used molecular barcoding, with unique molecular identifiers applied to normalize quantification of the TCRbeta repertoire. TCRdb applied fastp at Q25 and MiXCR to the public reads, then kept only in-frame beta chains. Identical CDR3 protein sequences are pooled into one entry, listed with their most common genes and DNA. This sample has around 400,000 distinct CDR3 sequences in its table, and roughly 10% of those were observed once. The ten biggest clones cover 4.5% to 7% of the sample. This clonotype was detected only a few times. No cognate antigen has been identified for it. No base-level quality is on record; no much larger clone is a single base apart. The junction shows trimming of 3 bases on V and 1 base on J, plus 13 bases between the germline ends. The CDR3 holds 15 amino acids from the cysteine to the phenylalanine. Solely the CDR3 DNA is kept, with 45 bases framed from the first base. Via the germline V gene (reference sequence), CDR1 is DFQATT and CDR2 SNEGSKA.

The chain is assembled from TRBV20-1 and TRBJ1-5; no D gene call is confident. The TCR was taken from a human donor who donated a stem cell graft to a child with acute myeloid leukemia. This specimen was PBMCs from the stem cell graft donor, taken from the stem cell graft. The CDR3 loop reads CSASAAGLSNQPQHF. The DNA sequence is TGCAGTGCTAGTGCGGCGGGCCTGAGCAATCAGCCCCAGCATTTT.